One and the same sample provided the 21 T cell receptor beta chains below, sequenced in a study of CXCR3-negative and CXCR3-positive naive CD8 T cells. General study results and limits: Naive CXCR3-positive cells had TRB CDR3s more hydrophobic than those of CXCR3-negative naive cells.

The authors prepared UMI-labeled TRB cDNA libraries by 5' RACE. TCRdb processed the 5' RACE reads again and assigns one entry to each CDR3 protein, with no DNA. This repertoire includes 130,000 to 150,000 distinct CDR3 sequences. These TCRs are of unknown antigen specificity. Sample: naive CXCR3+ CD8+ T cells from blood. Specified subset: CD45RO-CCR7+CD27+CD95- naive CD8+ T cells expressing CXCR3 (TNR3+). The receptors here all came from a human donor in good health. Some clones in this sample may be carry-over from other donors' samples.

The chain couples TRBV20-1 to TRBJ2-5; the D call of TRBD1 rests on TCRdb alone, since no DNA is present to check it. The CDR3 is 13 amino acids. The germline V gene has CDR1 DFQATT and CDR2 SNEGSKA (reference sequence). CDR3 region: CSARRTGWETQYF.

The chain uses TRBV29-1 and TRBJ2-7; the TCRdb D gene call, TRBD1, has no DNA to confirm it. The CDR3 is 12 residues long. CDR1 is SQVTM and CDR2 is ANQGSEA in the germline V gene. CDR3 region: CSVETGSLEQYF.

The chain links TRBV28 to TRBJ2-7; the D gene TCRdb calls, TRBD1, cannot be checked with no DNA. The CDR3 loop spans 14 amino acids. The V gene's germline CDR1 is MDHEN and CDR2 SYDVKM. CDR3 in amino acids: CASDPGTGNHEQYF.

This chain connects TRBV7-2 to TRBJ2-7; the D call from TCRdb, TRBD1, cannot be confirmed without DNA. This CDR3 region has 15 residues. Germline V gives CDR1 SGHTA, CDR2 FQGNSA. The CDR3 region is CASSHVGQGGYEQYF.

V is TRBV6-4 and J is TRBJ2-7. The CDR3 sequence is 14 residues long. Germline-derived CDR1 and CDR2 are MRHNA and SNTAGT. This CDR3 reads CASSDSRPAYEQYF.

This chain links TRBV13 with TRBJ2-2. This CDR3 has 13 amino acids. Germline-derived CDR1 and CDR2 are PRHDT and FYEKMQ (reference sequence). This CDR3 is CANEQSNTGELFF. The whole variable domain, remainder taken from reference TRBV13 and TRBJ2-2, is AAGVIQSPRHLIKEKRETATLKCYPIPRHDTVYWYQQGPGQDPQFLISFYEKMQSDKGSIPDRFSAQQFSDYHSELNMSSLELGDSALYFCANEQSNTGELFFGEGSRLTVL.

The chain combines TRBV29-1 with TRBJ1-1; with no DNA, the TCRdb D assignment of TRBD1 cannot be verified. Germline lookup yields CDR1 SQVTM and CDR2 ANQGSEA. The CDR3 length is 21 residues. This CDR3 reads CSVSSPDRAILAGYVNTEAFF.

The gene calls are TRBV5-6 and TRBJ2-7; the D call of TRBD1 rests on TCRdb alone, since no DNA is present to check it. The CDR3 loop spans 15 amino acids. From germline, CDR1 is SGHDT and CDR2 YYEEEE. CDR3: CASSPGTVSIYEQYF.

V gene TRBV19 combines with J gene TRBJ2-7; the D call of TRBD1 rests on TCRdb alone, since no DNA is present to check it. Looked up from germline, CDR1 is LNHDA and CDR2 is SQIVND (reference sequence). The CDR3 is 12 residues long. CDR3 region: CASSNRVGEQYF.

The V call is TRBV7-9, the J call TRBJ1-4; TCRdb calls TRBD1, which cannot be checked without DNA. This CDR3 spans 18 amino acids. CDR1 SEHNR and CDR2 FQNEAQ come from the germline V gene (reference sequence). The CDR3 loop reads CASSLAATGEATNEKLFF.

The rearrangement joins TRBV11-3 to TRBJ2-3; TCRdb proposes TRBD1, but this gene call is untestable without DNA. Germline V gene sequence: CDR1 SGHNT, CDR2 YENEEA. The CDR3 runs to 14 residues. This CDR3 is CATGGGILADTQYF. The full variable domain, completed using reference TRBV11-3 and TRBJ2-3, is EAGVVQSPRYKIIEKKQPVAFWCNPISGHNTLYWYLQNLGQGPELLIRYENEEAVDDSQLPKDRFSAERLKGVDSTLKIQPAELGDSAVYLCATGGGILADTQYFGPGTRLTVL.

The chain joins TRBV5-6 to TRBJ2-7; TCRdb reports TRBD1, a call that lacks DNA to check it against. Germline CDR1 reads SGHDT; CDR2 reads YYEEEE. CDR3 length: 15 residues. CDR3 amino acids: CASRWSTPGDYEQYF.

The chain has TRBV28 and TRBJ2-2; TCRdb proposes TRBD2, but this gene call is untestable without DNA. Germline loops: CDR1 MDHEN, CDR2 SYDVKM. This CDR3 has 15 amino acids. CDR3 loop: CASSFLREGAGELFF.

The CDR3: CASSQLTANTEAFF. The J gene is TRBJ1-1, the V gene TRBV3-1; TCRdb reports TRBD1, a call that lacks DNA to check it against. This CDR3 has 14 residues. Germline V gene lookup returns CDR1 LGHDT and CDR2 YNNKEL (reference sequence).

The CDR3 region is CASSQSGWQGGEKLFF. The chain combines TRBV23-1 with TRBJ1-4; the D call of TRBD1 rests on TCRdb alone, since no DNA is present to check it. TRBV23-1 is identified as an open reading frame with a role that is uncertain. The CDR3 extends over 16 amino acids.

The J gene is TRBJ2-3, the V gene TRBV28; lacking DNA, the TRBD2 call made by TCRdb goes unchecked. This CDR3 comprises 15 residues. CDR1 and CDR2 from the germline V gene are MDHEN and SYDVKM. CDR3 amino acids: CASSFSGGLTDTQYF. The full variable domain, rest sourced from reference TRBV28 and TRBJ2-3, is DVKVTQSSRYLVKRTGEKVFLECVQDMDHENMFWYRQDPGLGLRLIYFSYDVKMKEKGDIPEGYSVSREKKERFSLILESASTNQTSMYLCASSFSGGLTDTQYFGPGTRLTVL.

The chain couples TRBV3-1 to TRBJ2-1. The CDR3 runs to 15 residues. Germline lookup yields CDR1 LGHDT and CDR2 YNNKEL (reference sequence). The chain's CDR3 is CASSRGGSSYNEQFF.

The chain couples TRBV5-5 to TRBJ2-3; TCRdb designates TRBD1, a call that cannot be tested without DNA. Germline CDR1 SGHKS, CDR2 YYEKEE (reference sequence). The CDR3 contains 15 residues. CDR3 loop: CASSSLLSSTDTQYF. The entire variable domain, with the rest obtained from reference TRBV5-5 and TRBJ2-3, is as follows: DAGVTQSPTHLIKTRGQQVTLRCSPISGHKSVSWYQQVLGQGPQFIFQYYEKEERGRGNFPDRFSARQFPNYSSELNVNALLLGDSALYLCASSSLLSSTDTQYFGPGTRLTVL.

This chain uses TRBV6-6 with TRBJ2-5; lacking DNA, the TRBD1 call made by TCRdb goes unchecked. This CDR3 region has 14 residues. CDR1 and CDR2 from the germline V gene are MNHNY and SVGAGI (reference sequence). CDR3 amino acids: CASSSGPGGETQYF.

The V call is TRBV7-9, the J call TRBJ2-1; absent DNA, TCRdb's TRBD1 call cannot be checked. The germline CDR1 and CDR2 sequences are SEHNR and FQNEAQ (reference sequence). This CDR3 has 11 residues. CDR3 sequence reads: CASRLDGRPFF. The full variable domain, with the rest looked up from reference TRBV7-9 and TRBJ2-1, is DTGVSQNPRHKITKRGQNVTFRCDPISEHNRLYWYRQTLGQGPEFLTYFQNEAQLEKSRLLSDRFSAERPKGSFSTLEIQRTEQGDSAMYLCASRLDGRPFFGPGTRLTVL.

The rearrangement uses TRBV6-2 or TRBV6-3 and TRBJ1-2; without DNA, the TCRdb call of TRBD1 cannot be checked. The CDR3 totals 12 residues. The germline V gene has CDR1 MNHEY and CDR2 SVGEGT. The CDR3: CAIPGDNYGYTF.